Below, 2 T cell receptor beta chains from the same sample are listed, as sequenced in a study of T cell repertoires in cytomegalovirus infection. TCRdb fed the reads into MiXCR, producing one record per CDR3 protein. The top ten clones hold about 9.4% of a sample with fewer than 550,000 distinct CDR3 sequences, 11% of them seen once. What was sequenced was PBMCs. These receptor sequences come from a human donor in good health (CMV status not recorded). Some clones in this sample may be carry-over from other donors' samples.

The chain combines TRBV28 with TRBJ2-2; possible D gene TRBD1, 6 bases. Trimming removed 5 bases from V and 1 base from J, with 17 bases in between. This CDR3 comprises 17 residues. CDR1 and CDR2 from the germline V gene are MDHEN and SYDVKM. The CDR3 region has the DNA TGTGCCAGCAGTACGACCGGGACACCTTGGAACACCGGGGAGCTGTTTTTT. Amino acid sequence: CASSTTGTPWNTGELFF.

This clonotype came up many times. The CDR3 sequence is CASRMKWGTNYGYTF. The CDR3 DNA reads as TGTGCCAGCAGAATGAAGTGGGGGACTAACTATGGCTACACCTTC. The chain couples TRBV12-3 or TRBV12-4 to TRBJ1-2; TRBD1 might be the D (5 bases). V was clipped by 6 bases and J by 0 bases, with 14 bases between them. The CDR3 spans 15 residues.